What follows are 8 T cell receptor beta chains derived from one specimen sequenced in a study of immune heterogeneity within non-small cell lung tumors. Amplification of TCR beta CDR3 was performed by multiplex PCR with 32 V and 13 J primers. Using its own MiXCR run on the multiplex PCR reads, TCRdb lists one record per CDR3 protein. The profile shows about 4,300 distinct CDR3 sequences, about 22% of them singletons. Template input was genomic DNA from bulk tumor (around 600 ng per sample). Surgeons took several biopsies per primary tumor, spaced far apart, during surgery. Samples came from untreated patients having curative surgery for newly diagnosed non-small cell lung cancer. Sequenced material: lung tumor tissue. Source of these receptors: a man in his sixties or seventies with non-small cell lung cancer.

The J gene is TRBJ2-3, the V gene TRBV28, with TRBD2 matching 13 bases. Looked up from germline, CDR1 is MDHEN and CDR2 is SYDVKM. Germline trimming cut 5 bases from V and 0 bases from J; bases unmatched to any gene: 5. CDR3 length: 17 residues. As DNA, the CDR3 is TGTGCCAGCAGTCTCGGGACTAGCGGGACTAGCACAGATACGCAGTATTTT. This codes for CASSLGTSGTSTDTQYF.

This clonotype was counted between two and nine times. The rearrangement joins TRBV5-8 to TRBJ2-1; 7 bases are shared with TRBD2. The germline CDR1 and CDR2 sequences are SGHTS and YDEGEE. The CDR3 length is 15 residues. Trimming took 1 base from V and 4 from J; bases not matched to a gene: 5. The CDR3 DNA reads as TGTGCCAGCAGCTTGAACAGCGGGGATTACAATGAGCAGTTCTTC. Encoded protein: CASSLNSGDYNEQFF.

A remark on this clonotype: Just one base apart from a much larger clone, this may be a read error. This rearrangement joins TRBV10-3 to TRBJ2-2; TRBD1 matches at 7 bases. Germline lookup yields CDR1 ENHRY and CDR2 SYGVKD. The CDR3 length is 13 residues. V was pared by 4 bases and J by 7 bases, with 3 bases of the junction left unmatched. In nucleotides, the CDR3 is TGTGCCATCAGTGTTGACAGGGACGGGGAGCTGTTTTTT. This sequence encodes CAISVDRDGELFF.

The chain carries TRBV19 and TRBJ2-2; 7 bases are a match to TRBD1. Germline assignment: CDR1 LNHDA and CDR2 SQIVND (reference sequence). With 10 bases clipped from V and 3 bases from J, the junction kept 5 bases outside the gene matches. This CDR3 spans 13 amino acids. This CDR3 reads CATQTGYTGELFF. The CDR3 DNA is TGTGCCACTCAGACAGGGTACACCGGGGAGCTGTTTTTT.

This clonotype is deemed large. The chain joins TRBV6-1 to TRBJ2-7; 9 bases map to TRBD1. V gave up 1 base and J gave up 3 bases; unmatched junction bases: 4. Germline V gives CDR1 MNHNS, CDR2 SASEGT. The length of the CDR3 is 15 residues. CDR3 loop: CASSEVGQGHYEQYF. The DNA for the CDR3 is TGTGCCAGCAGTGAAGTGGGACAGGGTCACTACGAGCAGTACTTC.

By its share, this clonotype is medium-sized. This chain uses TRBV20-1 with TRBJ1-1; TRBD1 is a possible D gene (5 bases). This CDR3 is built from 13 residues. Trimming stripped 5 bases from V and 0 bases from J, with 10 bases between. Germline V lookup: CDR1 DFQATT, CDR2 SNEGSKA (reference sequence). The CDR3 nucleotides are TGCAGTGCTGGGGACCCTATGAACACTGAAGCTTTCTTT. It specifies CSAGDPMNTEAFF.

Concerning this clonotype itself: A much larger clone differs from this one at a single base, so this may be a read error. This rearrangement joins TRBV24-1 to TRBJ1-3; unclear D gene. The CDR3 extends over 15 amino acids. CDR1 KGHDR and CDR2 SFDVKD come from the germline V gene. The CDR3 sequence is CATSDSVSSGNNIYF. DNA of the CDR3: TGTGCCACCAGTGATTCTGTAAGCTCTGGAAACAACATATATTTT.

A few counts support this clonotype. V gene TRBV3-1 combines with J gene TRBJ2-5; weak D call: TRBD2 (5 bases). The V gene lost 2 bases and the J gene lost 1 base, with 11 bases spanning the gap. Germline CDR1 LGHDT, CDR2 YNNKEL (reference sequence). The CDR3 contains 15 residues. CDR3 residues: CASSQLAGAQETQYF. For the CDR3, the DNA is TGTGCCAGCAGCCAACTAGCCGGTGCCCAAGAGACCCAGTACTTC.